This entry concerns a single TCR beta chain. The CDR3 spans 16 residues. Primers: 60 Vbeta forward and 13 Jbeta reverse. The assay was immunoSEQ multiplex PCR, and TCRdb's table has in-frame clones only and misses some. Of under 95,000 clones in the sample, around 80% were seen once. This sample was included in a study of cytomegalovirus exposure and HLA in healthy donors. Sequences were obtained from PBMCs. The chain uses TRBV12-2 and TRBJ2-1; TRBD1 reflects the table's D call only, with no check against the DNA. TRBV12-2 is noted as a pseudogene. The source of this sequence is a male donor in good health and CMV-seronegative. This CDR3 reads CASRLPQRTEYNEQFF. DNA of the CDR3: TGTGCAAGTCGCCTCCCACAACGTACAGAATACAATGAGCAGTTCTTC.